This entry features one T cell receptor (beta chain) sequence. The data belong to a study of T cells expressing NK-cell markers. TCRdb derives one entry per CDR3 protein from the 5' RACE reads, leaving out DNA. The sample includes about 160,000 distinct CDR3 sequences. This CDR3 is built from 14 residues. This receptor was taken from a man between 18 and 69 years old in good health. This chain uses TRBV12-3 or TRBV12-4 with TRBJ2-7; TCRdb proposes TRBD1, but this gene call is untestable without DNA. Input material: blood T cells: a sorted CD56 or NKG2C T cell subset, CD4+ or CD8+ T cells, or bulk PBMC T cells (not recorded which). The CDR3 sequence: CASTPRDRVYEQYF.